This T cell receptor (beta chain) was profiled in a study of long-term antiretroviral therapy in people with HIV. A word on this clone: Its antigen remains unknown.

Study results and caveats: It was observed that HIV repertoires exhibited narrower CDR3 length ranges than controls.

No donor had fewer than one pre-ART PBMC sample or fewer than two post-ART PBMC samples. The germline V and J ends were trimmed by 2 bases and 2 bases, with 15 bases remaining between them. The CDR3 is made up of 16 amino acids. Germline lookup yields CDR1 KGHSH and CDR2 LQKENI. They ran version v3.0 of the immunoSEQ assay at survey level. Libraries were prepared by immunoSEQ multiplex PCR; TCRdb keeps only in-frame clonotypes and omits some of them. Among 20,000 to 30,000 clones listed, approximately 90% were seen once. The clonotype originates from a woman between 25 and 40 years old with HIV. Sequences were derived from unsorted PBMCs, sampled 1.9 years after starting antiretroviral therapy. This sequence joins TRBV18 and TRBJ2-5; D unresolved. This chain's CDR3 is CASSPTATPGQETQYF. In DNA form, the CDR3 reads TGTGCCAGCTCACCAACAGCGACCCCAGGTCAAGAGACCCAGTACTTC.